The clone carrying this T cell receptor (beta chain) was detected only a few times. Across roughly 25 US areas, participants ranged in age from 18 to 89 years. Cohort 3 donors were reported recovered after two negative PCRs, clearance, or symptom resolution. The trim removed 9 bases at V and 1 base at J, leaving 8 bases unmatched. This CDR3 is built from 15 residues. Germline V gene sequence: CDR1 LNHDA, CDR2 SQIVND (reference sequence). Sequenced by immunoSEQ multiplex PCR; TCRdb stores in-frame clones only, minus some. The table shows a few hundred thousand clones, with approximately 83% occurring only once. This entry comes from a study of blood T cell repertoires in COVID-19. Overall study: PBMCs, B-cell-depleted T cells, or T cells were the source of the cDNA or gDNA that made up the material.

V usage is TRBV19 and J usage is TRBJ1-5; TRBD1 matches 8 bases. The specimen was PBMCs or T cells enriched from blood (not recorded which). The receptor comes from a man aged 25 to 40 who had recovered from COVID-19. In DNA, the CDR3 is TGTGCCAGCAACCCCCAGGGGGCGAGCAATCAGCCCCAGCATTTT. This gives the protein CASNPQGASNQPQHF.